This TCR beta chain was obtained from a study of blood T cell repertoires in COVID-19. About the research overall: From T cells, B-cell-depleted T cells, or PBMCs came the material, which was cDNA or gDNA.

J was trimmed by 4 bases and V by 5 bases; bases with no gene match: 8. This CDR3 has 15 residues. Germline V gene sequence: CDR1 MNHEY, CDR2 SVGAGI. Libraries were prepared by immunoSEQ multiplex PCR; TCRdb keeps only in-frame clonotypes and omits some of them. The sample yields approximately 290,000 clones, 70% to 90% seen once. Recruited during active infection, patients (from Seattle) were subsequently followed longitudinally. The material sequenced was peripheral blood. The receptor comes from a human donor with COVID-19, enrolled during active disease. The donor label of this sample is uncertain. The chain recombines TRBV6-5 with TRBJ1-1; 9 bases align to TRBD1. The CDR3 loop is CASSRNRGQGTEAFF. DNA for the CDR3: TGTGCCAGCAGTCGTAACAGGGGGCAAGGCACTGAAGCTTTCTTT.